The rows below give T cell receptor beta chains drawn from one sample of a study of cytomegalovirus exposure and HLA in healthy donors. Sequenced by immunoSEQ multiplex PCR; TCRdb stores in-frame clones only, minus some. The data contain roughly 120,000 clones, 88% of them seen just once; the ten biggest clones take up roughly 2.2%. Sequencing was done on a sample of PBMCs. The origin of the receptors is a woman under 30 in good health and CMV-seronegative. The CDR3 runs from the conserved cysteine through the conserved F or W. D genes are given only for firm matches. Not all rows give a size; the values are once, few, many and, for expanded clones, a class.

clone size	V gene	J gene	D gene	CDR3 protein	CDR3 DNA
.	TRBV7-3	TRBJ1-1	TRBD1	CASSLTGGTEAFF	TGTGCCAGCAGCTTGACAGGGGGCACTGAAGCTTTCTTT
.	TRBV11-2	TRBJ2-2	.	CASSSYRKVGELFF	TGTGCCAGCAGCTCCTACAGGAAAGTGGGGGAGCTGTTTTTT
.	TRBV5-4	TRBJ2-7	TRBD1	CASSNRQGGYEQYF	TGTGCCAGCAGTAACCGACAGGGTGGCTACGAGCAGTACTTC
few	TRBV5-1	TRBJ2-7	TRBD2	CASSSASGAYEQYF	TGCGCCAGCAGCTCCGCTAGCGGGGCCTACGAGCAGTACTTC
.	TRBV11-1	TRBJ2-7	TRBD1	CASSLIPGQGNEQYF	TGTGCCAGCAGCTTGATTCCGGGACAGGGCAACGAGCAGTACTTC
once	TRBV18	TRBJ2-7	TRBD2	CASSPATSGRAGQYF	TGTGCCAGCTCACCAGCAACTAGCGGGAGGGCCGGGCAGTACTTC
.	TRBV4-3	TRBJ1-1	.	CASSQDGGRRAFF	TGCGCCAGCAGCCAAGACGGGGGTAGGAGGGCTTTCTTT
.	TRBV15	TRBJ1-4	TRBD1	CATSRDPGQGNEPLFF	TGTGCCACCAGCAGAGATCCCGGACAGGGGAATGAACCCCTGTTTTTT
.	TRBV30	TRBJ1-1	.	CAWMSGLTRTEAFF	TGTGCCTGGATGTCAGGGCTCACAAGGACTGAAGCTTTCTTT
once	TRBV27	TRBJ1-4	.	CASSRVGEYEKLFF	TGTGCCAGCAGTCGTGTCGGGGAGTATGAAAAACTGTTTTTT
.	TRBV5-1	TRBJ2-1	.	CASSLYAGSSYNEQFF	TGCGCCAGCAGCTTGTACGCGGGAAGCTCCTACAATGAGCAGTTCTTC
.	TRBV6-5	TRBJ1-1	TRBD1	CASSYRGQSQAFF	TGTGCCAGCAGTTACCGGGGACAGTCCCAAGCTTTCTTT
.	TRBV9	TRBJ1-3	.	CASSVGGGSGNTIYF	TGTGCCAGCAGCGTAGGGGGAGGTTCTGGAAACACCATATATTTT
.	TRBV5-1	TRBJ1-1	.	CASSLAADMNTEAFF	TGCGCCAGCAGCTTGGCTGCAGATATGAACACTGAAGCTTTCTTT
.	TRBV7-2	TRBJ1-2	.	CASSFAAASFNYGYTF	TGTGCCAGCAGCTTTGCAGCGGCCTCCTTTAACTATGGCTACACCTTC
.	TRBV29-1	TRBJ2-3	.	CSVNPISGSATQYF	TGCAGCGTGAACCCAATCAGCGGTTCGGCGACGCAGTATTTT
.	TRBV28	TRBJ1-3	TRBD1	CASSFPGQTNTIYF	TGTGCCAGCAGTTTCCCGGGACAGACAAACACCATATATTTT
.	TRBV7-8	TRBJ1-5	.	CASSLDSWQAGNQPQHF	TGTGCCAGCAGCTTAGACTCATGGCAGGCAGGCAATCAGCCCCAGCATTTT
.	TRBV2	TRBJ2-6	.	CASRHPAGGSGANVLTF	TGTGCCAGCAGACACCCGGCAGGTGGCTCTGGGGCCAACGTCCTGACTTTC
.	TRBV7-9	TRBJ1-2	.	CASSAYREWVGYTF	TGTGCCAGCAGCGCATACAGGGAGTGGGTTGGCTACACCTTC
.	TRBV19	TRBJ2-3	TRBD1	CASSPRDSRRGWYF	TGTGCCAGTAGTCCACGGGACAGTCGTAGAGGGTGGTATTTT
.	TRBV13	TRBJ2-5	TRBD1	CASSPDRGRQETQYF	TGTGCCAGCAGCCCAGACAGGGGGAGACAAGAGACCCAGTACTTC